Ten or more counts support the clone carrying this T cell receptor (beta chain). What it binds is unknown. The data were taken from a study of early T cells in non-severe SARS-CoV-2 infection. General study points: Anti-spike CD8 specificities were favored by VDJdb matching, whose results missed private and CD4 specificities.

Using its own MiXCR run on the 5' RACE reads, TCRdb lists one record per CDR3 protein. The repertoire consists of tens of thousands of distinct CDR3 sequences, with less than 6.5% occurring once and the leading ten covering roughly 29%. From germline, CDR1 is ENHRY and CDR2 SYGVKD. V shed 0 bases and J shed 2 bases, with 10 bases lying between them. The CDR3 has 15 residues. The clonotype comes from an adult who was a healthcare worker with PCR-confirmed SARS-CoV-2 infection or an uninfected control (not recorded which). The rearrangement joins TRBV10-3 to TRBJ2-5; perhaps TRBD2 as D (6 bases). Sequenced input: whole blood. The CDR3 spells CAISESTREQETQYF. In DNA form, the CDR3 reads TGTGCCATCAGTGAGTCGACTAGAGAACAAGAGACCCAGTACTTC.